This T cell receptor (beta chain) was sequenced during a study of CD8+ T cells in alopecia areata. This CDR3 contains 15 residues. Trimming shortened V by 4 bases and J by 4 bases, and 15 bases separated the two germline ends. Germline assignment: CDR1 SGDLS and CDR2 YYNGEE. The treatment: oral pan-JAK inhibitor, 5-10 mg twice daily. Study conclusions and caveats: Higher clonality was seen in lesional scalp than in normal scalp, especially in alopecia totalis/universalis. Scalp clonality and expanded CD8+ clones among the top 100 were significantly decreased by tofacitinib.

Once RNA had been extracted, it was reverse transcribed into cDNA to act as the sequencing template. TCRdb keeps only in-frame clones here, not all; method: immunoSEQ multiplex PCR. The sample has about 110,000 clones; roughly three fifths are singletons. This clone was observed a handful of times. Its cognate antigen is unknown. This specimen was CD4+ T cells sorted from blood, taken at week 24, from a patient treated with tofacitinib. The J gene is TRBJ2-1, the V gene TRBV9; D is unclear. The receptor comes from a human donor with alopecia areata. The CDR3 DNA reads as TGTGCCAGCAGCCCCCGGCAAGGTTCTTACAATGAGCAGTTCTTC. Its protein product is CASSPRQGSYNEQFF.